The sequence of this TCR beta chain was determined in a study of blood T cell repertoires in COVID-19. Trimming removed 8 bases at V and 2 bases at J, with 13 bases between. This CDR3 spans 13 amino acids. Germline V lookup: CDR1 MNHEY, CDR2 SMNVEV (reference sequence). Libraries were prepared by immunoSEQ multiplex PCR; TCRdb keeps only in-frame clonotypes and omits some of them. The sample yields roughly 320,000 clones, approximately 85% seen once. This clone was found once. This receptor was taken from a human donor in a cohort sampled during active COVID-19. Material for sequencing was peripheral blood. The chain carries TRBV27 and TRBJ2-7, with D possibly being TRBD1 (5 bases). The CDR3 nucleotides are TGTGCCAGCGTGGGGCCCAGTACCTACGAGCAGTACTTC. Amino acid sequence: CASVGPSTYEQYF.